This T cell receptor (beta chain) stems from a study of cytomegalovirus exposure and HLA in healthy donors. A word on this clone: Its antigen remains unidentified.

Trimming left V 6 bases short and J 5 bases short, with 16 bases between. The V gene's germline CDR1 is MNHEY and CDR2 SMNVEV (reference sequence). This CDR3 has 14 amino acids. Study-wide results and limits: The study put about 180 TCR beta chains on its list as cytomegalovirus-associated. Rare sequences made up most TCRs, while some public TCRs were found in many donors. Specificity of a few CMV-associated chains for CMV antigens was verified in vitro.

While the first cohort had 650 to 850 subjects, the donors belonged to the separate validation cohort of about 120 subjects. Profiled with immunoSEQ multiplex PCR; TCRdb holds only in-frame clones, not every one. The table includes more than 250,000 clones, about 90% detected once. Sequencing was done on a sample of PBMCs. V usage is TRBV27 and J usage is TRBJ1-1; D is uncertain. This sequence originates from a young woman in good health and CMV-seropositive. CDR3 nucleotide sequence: TGTGCCAGCAGATTAATAAGCCGTCCTACTGAAGCTTTCTTT. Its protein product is CASRLISRPTEAFF.